A single T cell receptor beta chain is shown here with its context. These data belong to a study of T cell changes during pregnancy in multiple sclerosis. The table came from immunoSEQ multiplex PCR; TCRdb's copy has only in-frame clones and leaves some out. The sample records 45,000 to 60,000 clones, around 90% being singletons. The TCR was taken from a female donor in good health, enrolled as a control in a pregnancy study. This material consisted of peripheral blood, taken after pregnancy.

The CDR3 loop is CASSQEAGDYNEQFF. The CDR3 DNA follows: TGTGCCAGCAGCCAAGAAGCGGGAGATTACAATGAGCAGTTCTTC. V gene TRBV4-2 combines with J gene TRBJ2-1, with TRBD2 matching 8 bases. J gave up 4 bases and V 0 bases, and 2 bases lay outside the gene matches. Germline V gene lookup returns CDR1 LGHNA and CDR2 YNFKEQ. The CDR3 loop spans 15 amino acids.